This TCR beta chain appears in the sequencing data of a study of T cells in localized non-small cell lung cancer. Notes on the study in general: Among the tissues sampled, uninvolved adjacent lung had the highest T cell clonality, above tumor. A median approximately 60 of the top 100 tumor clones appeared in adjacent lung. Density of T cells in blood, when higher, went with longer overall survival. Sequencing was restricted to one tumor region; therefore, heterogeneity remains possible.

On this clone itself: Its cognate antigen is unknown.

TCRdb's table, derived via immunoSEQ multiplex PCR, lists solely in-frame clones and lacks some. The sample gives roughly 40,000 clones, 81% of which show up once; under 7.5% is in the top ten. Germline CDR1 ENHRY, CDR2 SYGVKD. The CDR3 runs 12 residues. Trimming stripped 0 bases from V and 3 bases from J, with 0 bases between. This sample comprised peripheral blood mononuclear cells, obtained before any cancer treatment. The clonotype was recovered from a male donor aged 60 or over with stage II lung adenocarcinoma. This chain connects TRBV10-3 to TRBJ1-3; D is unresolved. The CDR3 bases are TGTGCCATCAGTGAGTCTGGAAACACCATATATTTT. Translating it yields CAISESGNTIYF.